This TCR beta chain was identified in a study of T cell repertoires in cytomegalovirus infection (dated by TCRdb to between 2018 and 2020). Broadly, across the study: The HLA type of each donor mattered for the analysis, because public TCR beta signatures pointed to carriage of CMV infection along with the matching HLA type. The paper's findings and limits, for the study overall: The ex vivo response was dominated by HLA-C-restricted CMV-specific TCR beta clonotypes, which also provided the single most frequent clonotype in two of eight donors. Cumulative frequency of public TCR beta family members discriminated carriers of CMV infection plus the relevant HLA type in this cohort and an independent approximately 370-donor cohort.

The data were produced on an Illumina HiSeq 1500. TCRdb passed the public sequencing reads through fastp at Q25 and MiXCR, retaining productive beta sequences. Each CDR3 protein gets just one entry, which takes the most common genes and DNA from the rows behind it. The sample table shows approximately 170,000 distinct CDR3 sequences, and around an eighth are seen once. The top ten constitute 20% to 30% of the sample. For this clonotype: No antigen is known for it. This may arise from a read error, as a much more abundant clone is one base away.

The germline V end is reduced by 3 bases and the J end by 0 bases; junction bases left unmatched: 3. The germline V gene specifies SQVTM as CDR1 and ANQGSEA as CDR2. The CDR3 runs 14 residues from the cysteine to the phenylalanine. This entry keeps only the CDR3 DNA: 42 bases, framed from base 1. Recombination joined TRBV29-1 with TRBJ2-7, with 9 bases in between that match TRBD2. The sequenced sample was PBMCs. This TCR was recovered from a human donor in good health (CMV status not recorded). Some clones in this sample may be carry-over from other donors' samples. The CDR3 region: CSVEASGDSYEQYF. The DNA is as follows: TGCAGCGTTGAGGCTAGCGGGGACTCCTACGAGCAGTACTTC.